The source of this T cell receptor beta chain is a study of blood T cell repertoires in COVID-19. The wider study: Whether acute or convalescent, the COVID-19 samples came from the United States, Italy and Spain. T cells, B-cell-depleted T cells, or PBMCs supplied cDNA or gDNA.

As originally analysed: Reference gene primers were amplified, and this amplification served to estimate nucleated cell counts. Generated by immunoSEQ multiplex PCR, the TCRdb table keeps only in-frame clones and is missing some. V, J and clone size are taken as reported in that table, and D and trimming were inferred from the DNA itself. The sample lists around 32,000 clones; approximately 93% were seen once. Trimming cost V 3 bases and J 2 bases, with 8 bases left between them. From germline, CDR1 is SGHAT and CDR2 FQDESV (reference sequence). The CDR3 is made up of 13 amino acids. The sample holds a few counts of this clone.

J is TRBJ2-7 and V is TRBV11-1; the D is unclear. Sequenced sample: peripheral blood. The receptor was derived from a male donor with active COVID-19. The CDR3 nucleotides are TGTGCCAGCAGCTTTGGCGGCGCCTACGAGCAGTACTTC. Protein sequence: CASSFGGAYEQYF.